The TCR beta chain described here comes from a study of cytomegalovirus exposure and HLA in healthy donors (dated by TCRdb to about 2017). Context from the whole study: In an earlier analysis of some 550 of the donors, under 300 Gb of sequence data and roughly 100 million unique TCR beta sequences from about 190 million T cells were reported. An early release that covered about 600 HLA-typed donors contained around 300 gigabases of sequencing data and tens of millions of unique TCR sequences. Of the 398 genotyped donors, over 80% were placed in the genetic ancestry cluster associated with self-reported Caucasian donors. The aim of the study was to test whether cataloging public T cell receptors could identify signatures of past pathogen exposure. The study profiled the T cell repertoires of 550 to 700 subjects by immunosequencing and related them to cytomegalovirus serostatus. Besides the first cohort of 666 subjects, a separate validation cohort made up of 120 different subjects was used. To predict cytomegalovirus infection status, the study brought together high-throughput TCR immunosequencing, statistical association of individual TCRs with disease status, and machine learning. A later analysis re-analyzed previously published TCR beta repertoires from several hundred donors and added high-resolution HLA genotyping to study TCR occurrence patterns. Rather than drawing on any new phenotypic data, the later analysis identified candidate immune exposures from TCR beta sequences and the way those sequences occurred across donors. To decide whether each TCR beta V gene segment behaved as functional or pseudogenic, an earlier analysis of 587 of the donors relied on high-throughput TCR beta sequencing. Alongside the repertoire data, information on donor age, sex, ethnicity and CMV serostatus was compiled. Genome-wide SNP genotypes for about 65% of the 666 donors were used in a later genetic analysis, which treated that subset as a discovery cohort. All discovery cohort repertoires had been generated on a single sequencing platform. HLA typing covered class I and class II loci at four-digit resolution. The number of typed donors differed by locus: roughly 629-630 for A, B, C, DRB1 and DQB1; 500 to 550 for DQA1; roughly 600 for DPA1; and around 490 for DPB1. Roughly five DR-DQ haplotypes were treated as single units for association and clustering because of strong linkage in the cohort. On average, around 230,000 unique TCR beta nucleotide sequences were sequenced per donor among 300 to 500 genotyped donors of the cohort, with 15% to 20% of those sequences being non-productive. Points the paper makes about the study in general: In vitro tests confirmed that a few of the cytomegalovirus-associated TCR beta chains recognize cytomegalovirus antigens. Some IMGT-functional V segments, including TRBV6-2 and TRBV6-3, could not be distinguished by the 87-base-pair reads and were therefore excluded. Most CMV-associated TCR beta chains appeared to be HLA-restricted in a later analysis, and the HLA associations seemed to be driven largely by CMV exposure. In an earlier analysis of about 550 of the donors, most TCR beta V segments were observed in productive rearrangements about 87% or about 30% of the time, broadly matching IMGT annotations. A group of highly shared sequence variants was considered likely to be a technical artifact of the sequencing pipeline. According to a later analysis, parvovirus B19, influenza, CMV and Epstein-Barr virus appeared linked to several top co-occurrence clusters. For the cohort, immune exposure information was limited to CMV serostatus. A later analysis found that TCR association rates varied across HLA loci, with DRB1 alleles showing the most associated TCRs and HLA-C alleles the fewest. Because HLA typing was unavailable for some donors at each locus, only the typed subset was used in association tests. Compared with the roughly 670-donor mean, donors in an Asian-associated ancestry cluster had fewer N-insertions in productive TCRs, according to a later genetic analysis. The earlier analysis of 587 of the donors excluded 15 to 20 rarely observed V segments, including chromosome 9 orphons, because counts were too low. In a later analysis, HLA-associated TCR beta chains showed more clonal expansion and lower generation probabilities than non-associated chains that were equally common. According to the authors, the approach could potentially be generalized to other disease states and immunological phenotypes. Strong co-occurrence of HLA alleles, especially DR and DQ, made assigning TCR associations to individual alleles difficult. Linkage disequilibrium might explain the correlated functional status among segregating V segments, but an unknown experimental factor could not be excluded. A further reported finding was that TCR beta sequences accurately predicted the HLA-A and HLA-B alleles for most subjects in the first cohort. In this cohort, only TCR beta chains were sequenced, and detectable features were limited by the absence of alpha or paired-chain data. While some public TCRs were present in many individuals, most TCR sequences turned up only very rarely across donors. Presence/absence analyses assumed roughly uniform sequencing depth across donors, an assumption that may not hold. At a false discovery rate of 0.05, a later analysis linked fewer than 20,000 TCR beta sequences to specific HLA alleles. In a later genetic analysis, a missense DCLRE1C variant was associated with V-gene and J-gene trimming of TCR beta chains, and the association was replicated in an independent cohort. Cytomegalovirus status was reported to be diagnosed by the classifier with high specificity and sensitivity in both the original and validation cohorts. In the study, about 150 TCR beta chains were listed as associated with cytomegalovirus.

Looking up the germline V gene yields CDR1 SGDLS and CDR2 YYNGEE. After removal of 5 bases from V and 8 bases from J, the junction retains 11 bases not matched to a gene. Inclusive of the bounding cysteine and phenylalanine, the CDR3 is 15 residues long. Only CDR3 DNA is held: 45 bases, read in frame from base 1. Remarks on this clone: No antigen is known for it.

Libraries were prepared through the immunoSEQ multiplex PCR assay. A mixture of 60 forward primers for TCR Vbeta segments and 13 reverse primers for TCR Jbeta segments was used in the multiplex PCR. The CDR3 region of rearranged TCR beta genes was amplified from genomic DNA by a multiplex PCR assay. On the Illumina HiSeq System, the amplified TCR beta libraries were sequenced as 87-base-pair reads. The source study handled its data this way. Across the 500 to 850 repertoires, a later analysis counted around 80 million unique TCR beta chains, around 11 million of which were shared by at least two donors. To remove PCR and sequencing errors, raw reads were error-corrected and collapsed into unique sequences using a nearest-neighbor algorithm that merged closely related sequences. V, D and J gene segments were assigned by aligning CDR3 sequences to IMGT reference sequences. For a sequence to be retained, a match of at least six nucleotides to both a V gene segment and a J gene segment was required. Rearrangements were classified as productive when the CDR3 lacked stop codons and remained in frame with V and J, and all other rearrangements were classified as non-productive. CDR3 was defined by IMGT convention, running from the second conserved V-encoded cysteine to the conserved J-encoded phenylalanine. Sequences without an unambiguous match to a single V gene segment were excluded from the earlier analysis of about 600 of the donors. In an earlier analysis of 587 of the donors, a V segment was called functional when productive rearrangements were above 56.7%, and segregating when the standard deviation between donors exceeded 5%. To diagnose cytomegalovirus status from the catalog of TCR beta chain sequences, a statistical classification framework was built. In a later analysis, V and J genes were assigned by comparing TCR nucleotide sequences against IMGT/GENE-DB human TR gene sequences. In a later analysis, CDR3 sequences and most-parsimonious VDJ recombination scenarios were assigned using the TCRdist pipeline. In a later analysis, each TCR beta chain was defined by its CDR3 amino acid sequence together with its V-gene family, and reads lacking a unique V-gene family were excluded. As a way to deal with suspected cross-contamination and a sequencing artifact, a later analysis dropped over 550 nucleotide sequences that were highly shared and had low generation probability. In a later analysis, a clonal expansion index was calculated for each public chain from normalized within-repertoire ranks of inferred template counts. A later analysis computed generation probabilities with a VDJ recombination model fitted to out-of-frame rearrangements, and checked the results against IGoR. Hypergeometric tests were used in a later analysis to score TCR-TCR, TCR-HLA and TCR-CMV co-occurrence, with a repertoire-size bias correction applied to the TCR pairs. To estimate false discovery rates, a later analysis permuted the HLA or CMV assignments 20 times. In a later analysis, co-occurring TCRs were grouped using DBSCAN, and TCRdist sequence similarity was added for clustering within HLA-allele-positive subsets. For co-occurrence clustering, repertoires with fewer than 30,000 or more than 120,000 public chains were excluded, along with four or five repertoires with anomalous nucleotide sharing. In its TCRdb copy, this immuneACCESS table keeps in-frame sequences only and misses some clones. Where compared with another copy, unresolved V genes explain less than half of these, and the others have no known cause. The V and J calls and clone size come from that table; D and trimming were worked out from the DNA. The table held for this sample gives approximately 100,000 clones. The ten most abundant clones make up about 3.5% of the sample.

The cohort comprised hundreds of healthy bone marrow donors. Cohort members were all nominally healthy when sampled, although unrecorded immune exposures were likely present. The donor was CMV seronegative and was included in the group of 352 seronegative cohort members. Every donor gave a peripheral blood sample, and the peripheral blood mononuclear cells from that sample were used for TCR beta sequencing. Genomic DNA extraction from the blood cell samples was performed with the Qiagen DNeasy Blood Extraction Kit. The sequenced sample was PBMCs. The V and J genes are TRBV9 and TRBJ2-2, and 8 bases in between align with TRBD1. The receptor was derived from a man aged 40-55 years in good health and CMV-seronegative. The nucleotides are TGTGCCAGCAGGAGGACAGGGCCTCCCTGGGGGGAGCTGTTTTTT. It translates as CASRRTGPPWGELFF.